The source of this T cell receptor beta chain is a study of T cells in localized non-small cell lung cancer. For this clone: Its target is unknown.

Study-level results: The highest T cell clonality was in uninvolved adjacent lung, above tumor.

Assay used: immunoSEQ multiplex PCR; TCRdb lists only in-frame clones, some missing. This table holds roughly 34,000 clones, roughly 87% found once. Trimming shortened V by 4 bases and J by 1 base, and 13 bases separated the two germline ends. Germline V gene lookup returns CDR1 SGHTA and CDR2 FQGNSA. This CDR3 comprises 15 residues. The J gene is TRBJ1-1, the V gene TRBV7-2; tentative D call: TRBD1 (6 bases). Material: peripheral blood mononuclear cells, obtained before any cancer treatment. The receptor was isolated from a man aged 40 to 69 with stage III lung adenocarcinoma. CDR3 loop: CASSSAGTTNTEAFF. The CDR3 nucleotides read TGTGCCAGCAGCTCGGCCGGGACAACGAACACTGAAGCTTTCTTT.